This T cell receptor beta chain was recovered during a study of T cells after yellow fever vaccination. Background on the study: It was SMART-Seq v4 Ultra Low Input that prepared the fractions with low cell numbers.

TCRdb fed the 5' RACE reads into MiXCR, producing one record per CDR3 protein. The sample carries about 170,000 distinct CDR3 sequences, 9.5% to 11% recorded once. Overall study findings and caveats: The appearance of a small share of clonotypes in both CD4 and CD8 compartments was observed. FACS-sorted repertoires could harbor abundant contaminating bulk-population clonotypes.

V was cut by 8 bases and J by 6 bases, with 15 bases left in between. This CDR3 is built from 13 residues. A word on this clonotype: Its antigen is not known.

The TCR sequence derives from a man aged 18 to 30 who received the YFV17D yellow fever vaccine. This specimen consisted of CD8+ T cells sorted from PBMCs, obtained 15 days after the yellow fever booster vaccination. The rearrangement joins TRBV12-3 or TRBV12-4 to TRBJ2-3, with D uncertain. The CDR3: CASAPSPWDTQYF. CDR3 in DNA: TGTGCCAGCGCCCCATCCCCGTGGGATACGCAGTATTTT.